This TCR beta chain appears in the sequencing data of a study of blood T cells in healthy people across ages. Study-wide results and caveats: Among long-lived donors, naive CD4+ cells were more numerous and diversity higher than in aged donors.

The second PCR ran about 7 to 12 cycles with a sample-barcoded 5' primer and J-beta primers. MiXCR was run by TCRdb on the 5' RACE reads, yielding one entry per CDR3 protein. Counted here are around 800,000 distinct CDR3 sequences, around two fifths occurring once; the ten biggest clones make up around 21%. Notes on this clonotype: Its cognate antigen is unknown.

The receptor comes from a man between 60 and 70 years old in good health. Material: blood.

The CDR3 spells CASSFHRDDEQYF. Written as DNA, the CDR3 is TGTGCCAGCAGCTTCCATCGGGACGACGAGCAGTACTTC. V and J are TRBV7-2 and TRBJ2-1; tentatively, D is TRBD1 or TRBD2 (5 bases each). The J call could be wrong; TRBJ2-7 is a better fit for the DNA end. Germline V gene sequence: CDR1 SGHTA, CDR2 FQGNSA. The CDR3 length is 13 residues.